These 2 T cell receptor beta chains share one sample of origin, sequenced in a study of OX40 agonist ivuxolimab in advanced cancers. Here immunoSEQ multiplex PCR was the method, and the copy in TCRdb shows in-frame clones only, minus some. The data hold some 67,000 clones, with 75% to 90% observed a single time. The specimen was CD4+ or CD8+ T cells sorted from blood, collected in a trial of the OX40 agonist ivuxolimab. Receptor source: an adult with an advanced solid tumor such as melanoma, head and neck, liver or kidney cancer.

This clone was observed once. This chain connects TRBV30 to TRBJ1-2, with a weak D call TRBD1 (5 bases). The V end was cut by 5 bases, the J end by 1 base, with 20 bases between. This CDR3 comprises 16 residues. Looked up from germline, CDR1 is GTSNPN and CDR2 is SVGIG (reference sequence). The CDR3 here is CAWSAGGGSFNYGYTF. The DNA for the CDR3 is TGTGCCTGGTCTGCCGGGGGAGGGTCGTTTAACTATGGCTACACCTTC.

This chain uses TRBV18 with TRBJ1-1, with D perhaps TRBD1 (5 bases). With 6 bases removed from V and 8 bases from J, the gap between germline ends came to 10 bases. CDR1 KGHSH and CDR2 LQKENI come from the germline V gene. The CDR3 is 11 amino acids. CDR3 DNA sequence: TGTGCCAGCTCTCCGGGGGTGGAAGCTTTCTTT. It is translated as CASSPGVEAFF.